This record concerns one T cell receptor (beta chain) sequence. The CDR3 has 16 residues. V gave up 5 bases and J gave up 3 bases; unmatched junction bases: 11. Amplified TCR beta CDR3 regions were obtained using RNA transcripts as template. First-round RT-PCR with HTBI primers preceded a second-round multiplex PCR. MiXCR, run by TCRdb on the multiplex PCR reads, gives a single entry per CDR3 protein. This table holds some 390,000 distinct CDR3 sequences, about 16% found once. This sample is part of a study of Graves' ophthalmopathy and Graves' hyperthyroidism. Sequencing input: peripheral blood. The chain carries TRBV12-3 or TRBV12-4 and TRBJ2-7; 9 bases are a match to TRBD1. This sequence originates from a woman under 30 with Graves' ophthalmopathy. CDR3: CASSSSGTGKVYEQYF. Here the CDR3 DNA reads TGTGCCAGCAGTAGCTCCGGGACAGGGAAAGTCTACGAGCAGTACTTC.